This T cell receptor (beta chain) stems from a study of identical twins. With V trimmed by 2 bases and J by 1 base, 10 bases remained unmatched. CDR3 length: 17 residues. Germline loops: CDR1 SGHRS, CDR2 YFSETQ. The study, taken as a whole, reports: Within cord blood, abundant beta clonotypes carried fewer insertions, but memory repertoires showed no such trend. Twin pairs had excess sharing that was weaker in beta out-of-frame sequences.

On this clonotype: Its specificity is not known.

TCRdb reprocessed the 5' RACE reads with MiXCR, giving one entry per CDR3 protein. The sample gives 550,000 to 700,000 distinct CDR3 sequences, 20% to 25% of which show up once; roughly 4% is in the top ten. Separately, the same data were catalogued under a study of T cells expressing NK-cell markers. That source reports: Source material for TCR beta repertoires consisted of sorted CD3+CD56+NKG2C+, CD3+CD56+NKG2C- and CD3+CD56-NKG2C+ T cells.

This TCR was recovered from a woman aged 18 to 35 in good health. Sequencing was done on a sample of PBMCs. The chain has TRBV5-1 and TRBJ2-5; 8 bases line up with TRBD2. The CDR3 region is CASSLGSSGQAQETQYF. In nucleotides, the CDR3 is TGCGCCAGCAGCTTAGGATCTAGCGGGCAAGCCCAAGAGACCCAGTACTTC.